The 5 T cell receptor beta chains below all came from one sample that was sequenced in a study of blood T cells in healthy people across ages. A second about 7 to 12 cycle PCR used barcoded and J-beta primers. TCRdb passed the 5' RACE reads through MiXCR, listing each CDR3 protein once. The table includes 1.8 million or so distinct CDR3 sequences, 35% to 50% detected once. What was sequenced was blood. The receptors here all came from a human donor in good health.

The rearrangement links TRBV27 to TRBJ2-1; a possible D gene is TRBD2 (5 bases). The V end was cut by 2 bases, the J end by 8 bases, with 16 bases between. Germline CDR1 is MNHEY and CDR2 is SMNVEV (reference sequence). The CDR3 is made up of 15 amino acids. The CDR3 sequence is CASSLRRTLRDEQFF. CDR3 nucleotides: TGTGCCAGCAGTTTACGGAGGACCCTGAGGGATGAGCAGTTCTTC.

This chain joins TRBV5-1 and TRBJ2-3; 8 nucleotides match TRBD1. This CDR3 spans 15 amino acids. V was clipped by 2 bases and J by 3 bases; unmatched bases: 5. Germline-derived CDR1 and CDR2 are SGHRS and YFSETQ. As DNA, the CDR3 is TGCGCCAGCAGCTTCCCGGGACAGGAAACAGATACGCAGTATTTT. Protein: CASSFPGQETDTQYF. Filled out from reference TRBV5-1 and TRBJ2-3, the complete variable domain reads KAGVTQTPRYLIKTRGQQVTLSCSPISGHRSVSWYQQTPGQGLQFLFEYFSETQRNKGNFPGRFSGRQFSNSRSEMNVSTLELGDSALYLCASSFPGQETDTQYFGPGTRLTVL.

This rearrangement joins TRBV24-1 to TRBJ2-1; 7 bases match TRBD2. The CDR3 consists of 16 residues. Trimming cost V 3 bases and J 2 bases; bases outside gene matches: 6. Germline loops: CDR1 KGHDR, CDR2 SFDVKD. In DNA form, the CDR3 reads TGTGCCACCAGTGATCAAAAGCGGGGCGCCTACAATGAGCAGTTCTTC. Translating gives CATSDQKRGAYNEQFF.

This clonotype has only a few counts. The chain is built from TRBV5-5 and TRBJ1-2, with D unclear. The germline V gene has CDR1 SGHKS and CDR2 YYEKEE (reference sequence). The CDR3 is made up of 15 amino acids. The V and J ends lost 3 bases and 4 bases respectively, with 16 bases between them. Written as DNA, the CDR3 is TGTGCCAGCAGCTGGGAGACCGGGTCTTCCTATGGCTACACCTTC. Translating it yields CASSWETGSSYGYTF.

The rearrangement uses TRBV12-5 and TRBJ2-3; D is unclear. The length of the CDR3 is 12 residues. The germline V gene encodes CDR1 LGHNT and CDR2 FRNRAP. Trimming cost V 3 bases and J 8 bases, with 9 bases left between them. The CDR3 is CASGLPGSTQYF. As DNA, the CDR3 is TGTGCTAGTGGTTTACCTGGGTCTACGCAGTATTTT.